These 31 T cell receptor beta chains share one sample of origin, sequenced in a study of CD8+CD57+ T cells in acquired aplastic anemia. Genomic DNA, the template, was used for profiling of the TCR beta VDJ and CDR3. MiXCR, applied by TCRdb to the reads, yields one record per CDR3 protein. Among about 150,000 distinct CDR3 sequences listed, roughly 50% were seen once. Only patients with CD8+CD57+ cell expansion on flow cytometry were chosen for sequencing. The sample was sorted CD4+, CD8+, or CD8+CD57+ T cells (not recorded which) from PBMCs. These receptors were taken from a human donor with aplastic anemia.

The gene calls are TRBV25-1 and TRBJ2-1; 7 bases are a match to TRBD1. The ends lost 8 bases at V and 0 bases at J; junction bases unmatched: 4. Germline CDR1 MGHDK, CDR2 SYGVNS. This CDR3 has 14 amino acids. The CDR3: CASAPGGSYNEQFF. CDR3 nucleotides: TGTGCCAGCGCGCCAGGGGGCTCCTACAATGAGCAGTTCTTC.

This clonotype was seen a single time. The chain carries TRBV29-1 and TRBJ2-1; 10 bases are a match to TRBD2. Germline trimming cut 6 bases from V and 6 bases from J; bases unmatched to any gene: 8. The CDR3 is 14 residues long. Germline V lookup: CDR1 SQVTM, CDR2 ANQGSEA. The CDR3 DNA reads TGCAGCGTCCTTGGACTAGCGGACTCCAATGAGCAGTTCTTC. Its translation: CSVLGLADSNEQFF.

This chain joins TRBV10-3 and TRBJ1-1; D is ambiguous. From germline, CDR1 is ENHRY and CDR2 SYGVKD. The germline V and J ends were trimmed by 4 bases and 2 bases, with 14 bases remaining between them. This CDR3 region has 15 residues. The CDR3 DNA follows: TGTGCCATCAGTGTAGGGTGGGAGGGTAACACTGAAGCTTTCTTT. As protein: CAISVGWEGNTEAFF.

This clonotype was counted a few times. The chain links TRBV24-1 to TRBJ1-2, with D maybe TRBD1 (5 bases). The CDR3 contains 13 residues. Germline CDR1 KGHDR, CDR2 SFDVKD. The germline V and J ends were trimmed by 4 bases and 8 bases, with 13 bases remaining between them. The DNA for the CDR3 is TGTGCCACCAGTGACCTTTCGGGGGTAGGCTACACCTTC. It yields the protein CATSDLSGVGYTF.

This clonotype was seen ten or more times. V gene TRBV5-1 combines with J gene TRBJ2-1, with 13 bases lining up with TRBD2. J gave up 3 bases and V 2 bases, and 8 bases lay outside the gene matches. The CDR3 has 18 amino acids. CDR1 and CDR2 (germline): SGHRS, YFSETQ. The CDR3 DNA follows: TGCGCCAGCAGCTTCTGGGGTACTAGCGGGAGGGACTACAATGAGCAGTTCTTC. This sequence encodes CASSFWGTSGRDYNEQFF.

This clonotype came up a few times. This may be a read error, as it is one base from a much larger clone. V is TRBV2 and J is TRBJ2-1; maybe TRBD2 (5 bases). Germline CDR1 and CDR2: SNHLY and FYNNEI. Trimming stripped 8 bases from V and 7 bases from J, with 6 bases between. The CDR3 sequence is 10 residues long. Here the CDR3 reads CASPGNEQFF. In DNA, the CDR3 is TGTGCCAGCCCGGGGAATGAGCAGTTCTTC. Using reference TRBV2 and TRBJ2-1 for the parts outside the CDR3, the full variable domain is EPEVTQTPSHQVTQMGQEVILRCVPISNHLYFYWYRQILGQKVEFLVSFYNNEISEKSEIFDDQFSVERPDGSNFTLKIRSTKLEDSAMYFCASPGNEQFFGPGTRLTVL.

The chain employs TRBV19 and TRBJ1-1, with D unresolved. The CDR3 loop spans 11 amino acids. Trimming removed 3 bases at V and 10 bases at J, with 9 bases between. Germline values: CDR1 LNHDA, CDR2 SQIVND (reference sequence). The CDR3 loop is CASSMGGLAFF. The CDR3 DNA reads TGTGCCAGTAGTATGGGCGGACTAGCTTTCTTT. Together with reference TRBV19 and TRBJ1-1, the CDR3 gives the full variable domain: DGGITQSPKYLFRKEGQNVTLSCEQNLNHDAMYWYRQDPGQGLRLIYYSQIVNDFQKGDIAEGYSVSREKKESFPLTVTSAQKNPTAFYLCASSMGGLAFFGQGTRLTVV.

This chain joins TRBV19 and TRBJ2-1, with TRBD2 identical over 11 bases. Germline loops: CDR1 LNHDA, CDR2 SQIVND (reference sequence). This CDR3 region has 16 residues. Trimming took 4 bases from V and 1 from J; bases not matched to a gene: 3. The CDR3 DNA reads TGTGCCAGTAGTACTCGACTAGCGGGGTCCTACAATGAGCAGTTCTTC. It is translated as CASSTRLAGSYNEQFF. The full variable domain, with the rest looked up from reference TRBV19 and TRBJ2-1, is DGGITQSPKYLFRKEGQNVTLSCEQNLNHDAMYWYRQDPGQGLRLIYYSQIVNDFQKGDIAEGYSVSREKKESFPLTVTSAQKNPTAFYLCASSTRLAGSYNEQFFGPGTRLTVL.

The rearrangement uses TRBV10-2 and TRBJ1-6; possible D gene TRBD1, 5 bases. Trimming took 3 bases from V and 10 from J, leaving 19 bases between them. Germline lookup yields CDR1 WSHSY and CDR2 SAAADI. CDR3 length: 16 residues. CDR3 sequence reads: CASSERGQASRSPLHF. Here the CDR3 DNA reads TGCGCCAGCAGTGAAAGGGGCCAGGCAAGTCGGTCACCCCTCCACTTT.

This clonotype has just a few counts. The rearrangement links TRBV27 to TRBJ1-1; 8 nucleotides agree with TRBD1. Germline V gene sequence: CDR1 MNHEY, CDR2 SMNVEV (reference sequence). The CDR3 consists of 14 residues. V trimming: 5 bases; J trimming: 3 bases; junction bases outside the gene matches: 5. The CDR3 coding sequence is TGTGCCAGCAGTCCAGACAGGGGAGACACTGAAGCTTTCTTT. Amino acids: CASSPDRGDTEAFF.

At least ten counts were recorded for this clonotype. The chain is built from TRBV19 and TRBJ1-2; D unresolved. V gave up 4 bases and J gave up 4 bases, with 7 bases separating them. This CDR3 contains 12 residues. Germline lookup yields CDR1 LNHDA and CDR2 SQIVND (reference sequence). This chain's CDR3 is CASSTELYGYTF. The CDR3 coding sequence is TGTGCCAGTAGTACAGAGCTCTATGGCTACACCTTC. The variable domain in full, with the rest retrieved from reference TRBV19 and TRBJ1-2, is DGGITQSPKYLFRKEGQNVTLSCEQNLNHDAMYWYRQDPGQGLRLIYYSQIVNDFQKGDIAEGYSVSREKKESFPLTVTSAQKNPTAFYLCASSTELYGYTFGSGTRLTVV.

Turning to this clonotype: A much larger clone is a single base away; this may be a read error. CDR3 loop: CASSQEDGGQPQHF. CDR3 DNA sequence: TGCGCCAGCAGCCAAGAAGACGGGGGTCAGCCCCAGCATTTT. The chain joins TRBV4-1 to TRBJ1-5, with a weak D call TRBD1 (5 bases). V shed 0 bases and J shed 6 bases, with 9 bases lying between them. Germline V gene sequence: CDR1 MGHRA, CDR2 YSYEKL. The length of the CDR3 is 14 residues.

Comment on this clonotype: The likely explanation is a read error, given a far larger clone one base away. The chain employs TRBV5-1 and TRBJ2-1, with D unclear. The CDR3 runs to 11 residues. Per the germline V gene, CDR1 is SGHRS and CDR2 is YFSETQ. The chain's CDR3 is CASSFSNEQLF. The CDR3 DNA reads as TGCGCCAGCAGCTTTTCTAATGAGCAGCTCTTC.

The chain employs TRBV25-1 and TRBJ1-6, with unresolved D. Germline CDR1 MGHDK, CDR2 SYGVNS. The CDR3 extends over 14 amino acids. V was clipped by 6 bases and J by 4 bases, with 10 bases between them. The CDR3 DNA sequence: TGTGCCAGCAGCTTAACCGAGTATAATTCACCCCTCCACTTT. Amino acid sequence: CASSLTEYNSPLHF. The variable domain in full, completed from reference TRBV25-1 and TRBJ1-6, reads EADIYQTPRYLVIGTGKKITLECSQTMGHDKMYWYQQDPGMELHLIHYSYGVNSTEKGDLSSESTVSRIRTEHFPLTLESARPSHTSQYLCASSLTEYNSPLHFGNGTRLTVT.

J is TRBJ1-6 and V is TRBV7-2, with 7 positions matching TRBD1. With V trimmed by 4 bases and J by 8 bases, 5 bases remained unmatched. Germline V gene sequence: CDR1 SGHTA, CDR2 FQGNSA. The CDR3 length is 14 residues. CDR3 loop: CASSSDRAYSPLHF. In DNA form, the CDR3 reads TGTGCCAGCAGCTCCGACAGGGCATATTCACCCCTCCACTTT.

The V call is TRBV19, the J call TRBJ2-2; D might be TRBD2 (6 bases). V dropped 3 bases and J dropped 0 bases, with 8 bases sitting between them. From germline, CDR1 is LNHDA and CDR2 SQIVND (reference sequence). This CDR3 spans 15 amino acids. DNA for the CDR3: TGTGCCAGTAGTATCCCGGGGGCGAACACCGGGGAGCTGTTTTTT. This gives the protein CASSIPGANTGELFF.

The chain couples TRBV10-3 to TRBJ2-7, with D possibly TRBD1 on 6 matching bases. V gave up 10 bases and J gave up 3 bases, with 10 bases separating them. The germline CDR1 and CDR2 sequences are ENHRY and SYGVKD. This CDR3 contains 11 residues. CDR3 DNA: TGTGCCACATGGACAGACTACGAGCAGTACTTC. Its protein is CATWTDYEQYF.

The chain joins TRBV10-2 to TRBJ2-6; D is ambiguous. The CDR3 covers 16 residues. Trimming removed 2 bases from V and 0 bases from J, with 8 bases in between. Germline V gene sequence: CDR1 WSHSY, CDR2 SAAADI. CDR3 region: CASSENAGSGANVLTF. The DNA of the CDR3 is TGCGCCAGCAGTGAGAATGCAGGCTCTGGGGCCAACGTCCTGACTTTC.

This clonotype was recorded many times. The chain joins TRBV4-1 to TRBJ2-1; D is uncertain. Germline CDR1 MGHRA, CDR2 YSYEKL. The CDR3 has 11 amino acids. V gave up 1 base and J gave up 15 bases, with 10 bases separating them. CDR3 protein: CASSQGRIAFF. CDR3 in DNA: TGCGCCAGCAGCCAAGGAAGGATCGCGTTCTTC.

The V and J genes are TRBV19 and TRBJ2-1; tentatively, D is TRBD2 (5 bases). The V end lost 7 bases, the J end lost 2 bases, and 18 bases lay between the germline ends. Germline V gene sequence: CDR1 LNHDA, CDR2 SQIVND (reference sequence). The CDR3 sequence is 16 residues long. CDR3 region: CASTRMGGSAYNEQFF. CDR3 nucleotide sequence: TGTGCCAGTACCCGTATGGGTGGTAGCGCCTACAATGAGCAGTTCTTC.

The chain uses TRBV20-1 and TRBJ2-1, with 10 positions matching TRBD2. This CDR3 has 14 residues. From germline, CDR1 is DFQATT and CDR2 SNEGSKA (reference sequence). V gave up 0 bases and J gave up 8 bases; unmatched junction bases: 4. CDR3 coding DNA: TGCAGTGCTAGAGAAGCGGGAGGGGTCGATGAGCAGTTCTTC. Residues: CSAREAGGVDEQFF.

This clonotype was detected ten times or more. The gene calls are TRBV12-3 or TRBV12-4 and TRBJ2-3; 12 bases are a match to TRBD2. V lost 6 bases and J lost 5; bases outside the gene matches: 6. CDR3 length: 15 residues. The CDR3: CASSRTSGTGDTQYF. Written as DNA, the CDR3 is TGTGCCAGCAGCCGGACTAGCGGGACCGGAGATACGCAGTATTTT.

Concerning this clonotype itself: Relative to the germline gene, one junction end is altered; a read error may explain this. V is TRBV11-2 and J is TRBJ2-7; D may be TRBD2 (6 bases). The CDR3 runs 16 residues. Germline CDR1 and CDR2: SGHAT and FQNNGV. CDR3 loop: CASRSILSGISYEQHF. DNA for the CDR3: TGTGCCAGCAGATCCATTCTTAGCGGTATCTCCTACGAGCAGCACTTC.

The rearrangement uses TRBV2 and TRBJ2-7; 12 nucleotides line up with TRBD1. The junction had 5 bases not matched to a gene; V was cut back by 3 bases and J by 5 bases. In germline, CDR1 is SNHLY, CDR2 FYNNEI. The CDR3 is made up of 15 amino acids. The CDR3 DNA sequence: TGTGCCAGCAGTGATCCGGGACAGGGGGCCCACGAGCAGTACTTC. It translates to CASSDPGQGAHEQYF.

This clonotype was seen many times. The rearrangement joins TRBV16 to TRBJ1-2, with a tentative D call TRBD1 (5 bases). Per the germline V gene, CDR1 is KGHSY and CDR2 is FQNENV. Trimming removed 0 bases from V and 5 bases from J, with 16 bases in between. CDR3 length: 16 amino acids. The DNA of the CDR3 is TGTGCCAGCAGCCAATCGTCACCGGGGGTTAGGTATGGCTACACCTTC. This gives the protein CASSQSSPGVRYGYTF. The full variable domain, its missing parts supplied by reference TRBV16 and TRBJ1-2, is GEEVAQTPKHLVRGEGQKAKLYCAPIKGHSYVFWYQQVLKNEFKFLISFQNENVFDETGMPKERFSAKCLPNSPCSLEIQATKLEDSAVYFCASSQSSPGVRYGYTFGSGTRLTVV.

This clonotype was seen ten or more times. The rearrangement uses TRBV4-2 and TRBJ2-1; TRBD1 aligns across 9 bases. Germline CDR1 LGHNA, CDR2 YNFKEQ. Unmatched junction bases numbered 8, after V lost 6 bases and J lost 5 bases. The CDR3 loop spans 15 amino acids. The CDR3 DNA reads TGTGCCAGCAGACTTCCAGGGGACAGGGACAATGAGCAGTTCTTC. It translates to CASRLPGDRDNEQFF.

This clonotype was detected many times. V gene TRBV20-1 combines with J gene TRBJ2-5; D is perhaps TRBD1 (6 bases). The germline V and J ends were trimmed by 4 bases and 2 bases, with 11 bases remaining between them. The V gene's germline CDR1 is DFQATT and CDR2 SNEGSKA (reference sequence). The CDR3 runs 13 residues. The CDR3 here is CSAIPRGQETQYF. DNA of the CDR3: TGCAGTGCTATCCCCAGGGGTCAAGAGACCCAGTACTTC.

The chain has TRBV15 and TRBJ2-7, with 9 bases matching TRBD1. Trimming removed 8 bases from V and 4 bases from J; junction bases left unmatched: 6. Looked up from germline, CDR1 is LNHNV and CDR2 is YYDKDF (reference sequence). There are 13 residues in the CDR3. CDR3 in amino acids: CATEDRGLYEQYF. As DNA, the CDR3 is TGTGCCACCGAGGACAGGGGACTTTACGAGCAGTACTTC. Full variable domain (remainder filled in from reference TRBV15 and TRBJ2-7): DAMVIQNPRYQVTQFGKPVTLSCSQTLNHNVMYWYQQKSSQAPKLLFHYYDKDFNNEADTPDNFQSRRPNTSFCFLDIRSPGLGDTAMYLCATEDRGLYEQYFGPGTRLTVT.

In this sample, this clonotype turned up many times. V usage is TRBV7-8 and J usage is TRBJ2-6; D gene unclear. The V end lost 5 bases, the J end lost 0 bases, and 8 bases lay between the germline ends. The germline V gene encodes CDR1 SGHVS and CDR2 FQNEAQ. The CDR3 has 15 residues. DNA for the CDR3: TGTGCCAGCAGCCACGGTAGCTCTGGGGCCAACGTCCTGACTTTC. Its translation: CASSHGSSGANVLTF.

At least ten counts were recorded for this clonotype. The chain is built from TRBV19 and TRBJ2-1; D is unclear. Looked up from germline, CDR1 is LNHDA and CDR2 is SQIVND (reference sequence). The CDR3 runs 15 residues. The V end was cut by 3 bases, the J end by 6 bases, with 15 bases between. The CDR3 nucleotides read TGTGCCAGTAGTATTCAGGAGTTCCCCCTCAATGAGCAGTTCTTC. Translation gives CASSIQEFPLNEQFF.

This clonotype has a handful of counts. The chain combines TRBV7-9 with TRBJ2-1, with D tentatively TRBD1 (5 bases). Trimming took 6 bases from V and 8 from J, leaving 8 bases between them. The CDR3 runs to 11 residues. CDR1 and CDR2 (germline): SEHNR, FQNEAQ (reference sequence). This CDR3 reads CASRDNHEQFF. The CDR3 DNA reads TGTGCCAGCAGGGACAACCATGAGCAGTTCTTC.